A selection of T cell receptor beta chains follows, all from one sample in a study of cytomegalovirus exposure and HLA in healthy donors. TCRdb's table, derived via immunoSEQ multiplex PCR, lists solely in-frame clones and lacks some. In total, the table holds 100,000 to 150,000 clones. Sequencing was carried out using PBMCs. These receptors were obtained from a man between 35 and 55 years old in good health and CMV-seronegative. Both conserved end residues are trimmed from each CDR3.

CDR3 protein	J gene	V gene
ASSQVPSAVVYGNT	TRBJ1-2	TRBV4-1
ASSRGGFGSQEQY	TRBJ2-7	TRBV9
ASSDGRTGGYT	TRBJ1-2	TRBV2
ASSLGGALSYEQY	.	TRBV7-2
ASSLSGQGGYGYT	TRBJ1-2	TRBV7-3
ASSSPGTPPYEQY	TRBJ2-7	TRBV5-4
ASSQERGYEQY	TRBJ2-7	TRBV4-1
ASSEGQIYGYT	TRBJ1-2	TRBV2
ASSEVAGEGTDTQY	TRBJ2-3	TRBV6-1
ASSKGERGGTGAGELF	TRBJ2-2	TRBV21-1
ASSSRSGSKTYEQY	TRBJ2-7	TRBV19
SVTRLAFGNEQF	TRBJ2-1	TRBV29-1
ASSQGAGPRTEQY	TRBJ2-7	TRBV4-3
ATSAGQGTPSGANVLT	TRBJ2-6	TRBV15
ASSLLGTTSTDTQY	TRBJ2-3	TRBV27
ARSFPGLAGFEVREQY	TRBJ2-7	TRBV5-3
ASSYSLAGLSYEQY	TRBJ2-7	TRBV6-5
ASSLEQSSYEQY	TRBJ2-7	TRBV11-3
ASSLTDRGAYGYT	TRBJ1-2	TRBV4-3
ASSDRGRETQY	TRBJ2-5	TRBV6-6
ASSLGQGLNTGELF	TRBJ2-2	TRBV11-3
ASSQERAGGGSDTQY	TRBJ2-3	TRBV4-1
ASRDRPGLAVPNEQF	TRBJ2-1	TRBV5-4
ASSVALGMEETQY	TRBJ2-5	TRBV13
ASSLIDRNTEAF	TRBJ1-1	TRBV7-8
ASSKVPASGYHNEQF	TRBJ2-1	TRBV21-1
ASSQVGRTSGRVTRETQY	TRBJ2-5	TRBV14
ASSHRLEPAQSSYNEQF	TRBJ2-1	TRBV4-1
ASSLGLLGQSNEQF	TRBJ2-1	TRBV5-4